This T cell receptor (beta chain) stems from a study of T cell repertoires and HLA-DP antigens. For the study at large: CD4+ T cells were cocultured with HeLa cells expressing HLA-DP. Donor ages ranged from 18-to-29 to 60-to-69; two men, one woman. Study-level findings and limits: A non-physiological HeLa system presented antigen to total CD4+ responders.

TCRdb's copy holds only in-frame clones and misses some; the assay was immunoSEQ multiplex PCR. The sample shows about 2,100 clones, 78% of them seen only once. After about 16 days, CD4+ cells were restimulated roughly 24 h with the same allogeneic DPB1. HeLa stimulator cells carried retrovirally transduced HLA-DPA1/DPB1, HLA-DM, invariant chain and CD80. CD4+ cells were cocultured 3:1 with 100 Gy-irradiated HeLa cells plus 50 U/mL IL-2. This clone has more than one count but fewer than ten. V was clipped by 5 bases and J by 8 bases, with 7 bases between them. The CDR3 has 12 residues. Germline V gene sequence: CDR1 MNHEY, CDR2 SVGAGI.

This sequence joins TRBV6-5 and TRBJ1-6; unclear D gene. This TCR was recovered from a woman younger than 35 in good health and CMV-seronegative. Input material: CD137- CD4+ T cells from cultured PBMCs. In nucleotides, the CDR3 is TGTGCCAGCAGTGGCGGCGATTCACCCCTCCACTTT. Its translation is CASSGGDSPLHF.